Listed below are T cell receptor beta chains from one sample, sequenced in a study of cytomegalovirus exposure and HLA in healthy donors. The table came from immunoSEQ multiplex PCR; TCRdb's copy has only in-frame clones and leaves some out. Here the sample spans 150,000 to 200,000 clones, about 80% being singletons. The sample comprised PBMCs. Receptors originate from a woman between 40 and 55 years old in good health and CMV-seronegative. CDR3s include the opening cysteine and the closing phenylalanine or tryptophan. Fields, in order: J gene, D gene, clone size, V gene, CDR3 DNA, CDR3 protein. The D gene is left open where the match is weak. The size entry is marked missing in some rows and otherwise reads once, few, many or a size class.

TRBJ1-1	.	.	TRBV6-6	TGTGCCAGCAGCGCCGAGTCTGAAGCTTTCTTT	CASSAESEAFF
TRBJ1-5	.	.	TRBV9	TGTGCCAGCAGCGTAGGAGAAGGACTGGTGGGTCAGCCCCAGCATTTT	CASSVGEGLVGQPQHF
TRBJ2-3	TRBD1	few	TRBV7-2	TGTGCCAGCAGCCCGGGACAGGGGAGCACAGATACGCAGTATTTT	CASSPGQGSTDTQYF
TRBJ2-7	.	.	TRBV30	TGTGCCGTACAGGGTACGGCTCTACGCGAGCAGTACTTC	CAVQGTALREQYF
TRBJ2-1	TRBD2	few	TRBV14	TGTGCCAGCAGCCATCTAGCGGGAGGACTCTACAATGAGCAGTTCTTC	CASSHLAGGLYNEQFF
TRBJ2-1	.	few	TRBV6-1	TGTGCCAGCAGCCTTAGCGGCCGATACAATGAGCAGTTCTTC	CASSLSGRYNEQFF
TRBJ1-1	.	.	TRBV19	TGTGCCAGTACCCCACAGGGAGCAACTGAAGCTTTCTTT	CASTPQGATEAFF
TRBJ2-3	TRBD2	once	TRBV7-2	TGTGCCAGCAGTTCACCGCCGGGACTAAGGCAGTATTTT	CASSSPPGLRQYF
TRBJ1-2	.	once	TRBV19	TGTGCCAGTAAGACCCCAGGGGATAACTATGGCTACACCTTC	CASKTPGDNYGYTF
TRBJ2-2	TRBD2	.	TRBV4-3	TGCGCCAGCAGCAGGATAGCGGGAGTAGACACCGGGGAGCTGTTTTTT	CASSRIAGVDTGELFF
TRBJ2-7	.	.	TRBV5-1	TGCGCCAGCAGCTTGGAACCGGGACAAGGGGTCTACGAGCAGTACTTC	CASSLEPGQGVYEQYF
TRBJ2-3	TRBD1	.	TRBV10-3	TGTGCCATCAGTGAGAGGACAGGGCCAGATACGCAGTATTTT	CAISERTGPDTQYF
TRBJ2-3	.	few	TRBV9	TGTGCCAGCAGCGTACTCACAGCCTCCACAGATACGCAGTATTTT	CASSVLTASTDTQYF
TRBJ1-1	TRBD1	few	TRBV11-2	TGTGCCAGCACCGGTAACAGGGGCACTGAAGCTTTCTTT	CASTGNRGTEAFF
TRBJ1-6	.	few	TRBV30	TGTGCCTGGAGTGGAACAGGGCTCTCCTATAATTCACCCCTCCACTTT	CAWSGTGLSYNSPLHF
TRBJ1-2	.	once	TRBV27	TGTGCCAGCAGTCTCAGGGGCCCAAAGTCACCTACTAACTATGGCTACACCTTC	CASSLRGPKSPTNYGYTF
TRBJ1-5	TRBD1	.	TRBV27	TGTGCCACCAGGGGGAGGGGCCATCAGCCCCAGCATTTT	CATRGRGHQPQHF
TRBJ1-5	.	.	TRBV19	TGTGCCAGTAGTATGCGGGATCAGCCCCAGCATTTT	CASSMRDQPQHF